This T cell receptor (beta chain) originates from a study of blood T cell repertoires in COVID-19. Using immunoSEQ multiplex PCR, the repertoire was profiled, and TCRdb retains in-frame clones only, with some absent. The table shows more than 95,000 clones, with about 80% occurring only once. The CDR3 is made up of 15 amino acids. The ends lost 6 bases at V and 5 bases at J; junction bases unmatched: 12. Germline lookup yields CDR1 LNHNV and CDR2 YYDKDF (reference sequence). What was sequenced was peripheral blood. The receptor was isolated from a woman over 75 with active or convalescent COVID-19. The V gene is TRBV15, the J gene TRBJ1-1; 7 bases fit TRBD1. DNA for the CDR3: TGTGCCACCAGAAGTGGACAGGAGATGATGACTGAAGCTTTCTTT. This sequence encodes CATRSGQEMMTEAFF.